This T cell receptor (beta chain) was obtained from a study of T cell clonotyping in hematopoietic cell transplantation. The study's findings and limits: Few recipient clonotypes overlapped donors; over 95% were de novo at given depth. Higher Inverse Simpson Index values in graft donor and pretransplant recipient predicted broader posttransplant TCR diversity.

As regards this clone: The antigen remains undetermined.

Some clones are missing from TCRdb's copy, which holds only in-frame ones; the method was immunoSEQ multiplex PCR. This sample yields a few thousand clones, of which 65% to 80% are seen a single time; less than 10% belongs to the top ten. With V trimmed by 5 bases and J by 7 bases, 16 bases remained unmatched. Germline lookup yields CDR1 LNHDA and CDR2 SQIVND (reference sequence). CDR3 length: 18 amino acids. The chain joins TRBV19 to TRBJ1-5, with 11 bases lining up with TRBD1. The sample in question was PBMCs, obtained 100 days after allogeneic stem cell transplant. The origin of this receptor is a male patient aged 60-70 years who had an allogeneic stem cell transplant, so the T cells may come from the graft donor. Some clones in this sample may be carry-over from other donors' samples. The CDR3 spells CASSLLGGTGGPWQPQHF. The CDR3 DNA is TGTGCCAGTAGTCTGCTCGGCGGGACAGGGGGGCCTTGGCAGCCCCAGCATTTT.